This is a list of T cell receptor beta chains from one sample in a study of response to subunit inactivated influenza vaccine. MiXCR was run by TCRdb on the RT-PCR reads, yielding one entry per CDR3 protein. The data hold 500,000 to 550,000 distinct CDR3 sequences, with 6% to 9% observed a single time. Source: PBMCs from blood, taken approximately 25 months after vaccination. The source of these receptors is a man aged 50-75 years who received an inactivated influenza vaccine. Each CDR3 is given with its conserved first and last residue. Each record gives: clone size, J gene, D gene, V gene, CDR3 protein, CDR3 DNA. D genes are given only for firm matches. Not all rows give a size; the values are once, few, many and, for expanded clones, a class.

many TRBJ2-2 . TRBV29-1 CSVQKRGASGELFF TGCAGCGTCCAAAAACGAGGGGCTTCCGGGGAGCTGTTTTTT
few TRBJ2-1 TRBD2 TRBV4-3 CASSRAGADYNEQFF TGCGCCAGCAGCCGCGCGGGAGCCGACTACAATGAGCAGTTCTTC
. TRBJ2-5 . TRBV10-3 CAISQGQQETQYF TGTGCCATCTCACAGGGACAACAAGAGACCCAGTACTTC
. TRBJ1-2 . TRBV2 CAKGDSNYGYTF TGTGCCAAGGGAGACAGTAACTATGGCTACACCTTC
many TRBJ2-1 . TRBV20-1 CSARAAGRLYNEQFF TGCAGTGCTAGGGCTGCAGGCCGACTATACAATGAGCAGTTCTTC
many TRBJ2-7 . TRBV15 CATSRDLGEQYF TGTGCCACCAGCAGAGATCTGGGCGAGCAGTACTTC
few TRBJ2-2 . TRBV5-1 CASMTGAQNTGELFF TGCGCCAGCATGACGGGGGCCCAGAACACCGGGGAGCTGTTTTTT
few TRBJ2-7 TRBD2 TRBV5-1 CASSLSGLAGGEQYF TGCGCCAGCAGCCTTTCTGGACTAGCGGGGGGCGAGCAGTACTTC
few TRBJ2-7 . TRBV28 CASSEGLNPYEQYF TGTGCCAGCAGTGAAGGACTTAATCCCTACGAGCAGTACTTC
. TRBJ2-2 . TRBV7-7 CASSQLLNTGELFF TGTGCTAGCAGCCAACTTCTGAACACCGGGGAGCTGTTTTTT
. TRBJ2-3 . TRBV7-2 CASSLVNAQRADTQYF TGTGCCAGCAGCTTAGTGAATGCACAAAGGGCAGATACGCAGTATTTT
many TRBJ2-7 . TRBV29-1 CSVEEHYEQYF TGCAGCGTTGAAGAACACTACGAGCAGTACTTC
few TRBJ1-3 TRBD1 TRBV12-3/TRBV12-4 CASSDRARSGNTIYF TGTGCCAGCAGTGACAGGGCCCGCTCTGGAAACACCATATATTTT
many TRBJ2-3 TRBD1 TRBV29-1 CSAKGSGQGSTDTQYF TGCAGCGCCAAAGGGTCGGGACAGGGGAGTACAGATACGCAGTATTTT
many TRBJ1-5 . TRBV4-1 CASSPDPRRPQHF TGCGCCAGCAGCCCTGACCCCCGGCGGCCCCAGCATTTT
many TRBJ1-2 . TRBV7-9 CASSLAEEFYGYTF TGTGCCAGCAGCTTAGCGGAAGAGTTCTATGGCTACACCTTC
few TRBJ2-1 . TRBV5-6 CASSSEEMTGLENEQFF TGTGCCAGCAGCTCCGAGGAAATGACGGGATTGGAAAATGAGCAGTTCTTC
. TRBJ1-6 . TRBV15 CATSREGGNSPLHF TGTGCCACCAGCAGAGAGGGGGGAAATTCACCCCTCCACTTT
few TRBJ2-5 . TRBV27 CASSQTSFGETQYF TGTGCCAGCAGTCAAACTAGTTTCGGAGAGACCCAGTACTTC
few TRBJ2-3 TRBD2 TRBV20-1 CSASRLAGLTDTQYF TGCAGTGCTTCCAGGTTAGCGGGACTCACAGATACGCAGTATTTT
. TRBJ1-5 . TRBV5-1 CASSLGTQSNQPQHF TGCGCCAGCAGCTTGGGCACGCAGAGCAATCAGCCCCAGCATTTT
many TRBJ2-1 . TRBV18 CASSPKTGSYNEQFF TGTGCCAGCTCACCAAAGACAGGTTCCTACAATGAGCAGTTCTTC
few TRBJ2-7 . TRBV20-1 CSARTVPYEQYF TGCAGTGCCCGGACCGTTCCCTACGAGCAGTACTTC
. TRBJ2-1 TRBD2 TRBV20-1 CSAYSSGGQNEQFF TGCAGTGCTTACTCTAGCGGGGGCCAGAATGAGCAGTTCTTC
few TRBJ1-2 . TRBV7-9 CASSLGHYGYTF TGTGCCAGCAGCTTAGGCCATTATGGCTACACCTTC
. TRBJ2-5 . TRBV7-9 CASSPPGHSQETQYF TGTGCCAGCAGCCCCCCGGGACACTCTCAAGAGACCCAGTACTTC
few TRBJ2-7 TRBD2 TRBV18 CASSPKYGLATSLEQYF TGTGCCAGCTCACCAAAATATGGACTAGCGACCTCGTTGGAGCAGTACTTC
many TRBJ2-1 . TRBV29-1 CSAGVFYNEQFF TGCAGCGCCGGGGTCTTTTACAATGAGCAGTTCTTC
few TRBJ2-2 TRBD2 TRBV25-1 CASRGLATGELFF TGTGCCAGCAGGGGACTAGCGACCGGGGAGCTGTTTTTT
. TRBJ2-7 . TRBV6-1 CASSKRVLRGAAPGWSEQYF TGTGCCAGCAGTAAAAGGGTCCTTCGGGGGGCGGCCCCGGGGTGGAGCGAGCAGTACTTC